The rows below give T cell receptor beta chains drawn from one sample of a study of T-cell memory formation after mild COVID-19. TCRdb used MiXCR to reprocess the 5' RACE reads, holding one entry per CDR3 protein. The sample yields 350,000 to 500,000 distinct CDR3 sequences, roughly 18% seen once. The sample comprised PBMCs or a T cell subset sorted from them (not recorded which). The source is a man aged 18-30 years who had mild COVID-19 (a few samples of this study predate the infection). Cell type and time point are not known. CDR3s include the opening cysteine and the closing phenylalanine or tryptophan. Fields, in order: CDR3 DNA, CDR3 protein, clone size, J gene, D gene, V gene. The D gene is left open where the match is weak. The size entry is marked missing in some rows and otherwise reads once, few, many or a size class.

TGTGCCAGTAGTATGGATGAGGCAACTCCGGACAGGAACTACAATGAGCAGTTCTTC	CASSMDEATPDRNYNEQFF	NA	TRBJ2-1	TRBD1	TRBV19
TGTGCCAGCAGTTTAGCGCCACTAGCGGGGGATCAAAATGAGCAGTTCTTC	CASSLAPLAGDQNEQFF	few	TRBJ2-1	TRBD2	TRBV12-3/TRBV12-4
TGCGCCAGCAGCCACCCATTCGGGGGGGCTGGGGCCAACGTCCTGACTTTC	CASSHPFGGAGANVLTF	NA	TRBJ2-6	TRBD2	TRBV4-3
TGTGCCAGCAGACCGGGACGGCTGAACACTGAAGCTTTCTTT	CASRPGRLNTEAFF	NA	TRBJ1-1	NA	TRBV7-9
TGTGCCAGCCGGGGGGAGGAACCAGAGACCCAGTACTTC	CASRGEEPETQYF	NA	TRBJ2-5	TRBD2	TRBV5-4
TGCGCCAGCAGCCCCCCTCGGTCGGGACAGAACACTGAAGCTTTCTTT	CASSPPRSGQNTEAFF	few	TRBJ1-1	NA	TRBV5-1
TGTGCCAGCAGCACACTAGCGCCCCCTCTGTACCAAGAGACCCAGTACTTC	CASSTLAPPLYQETQYF	few	TRBJ2-5	TRBD2	TRBV2
TGTGCCAGCAGCCAACCGACTAGCGGGAAAGAGACCCAGTACTTC	CASSQPTSGKETQYF	NA	TRBJ2-5	TRBD2	TRBV4-2
TGTGCCAGCAGTCAGGTTATATTCTACGAGCAGTACTTC	CASSQVIFYEQYF	NA	TRBJ2-7	NA	TRBV6-2/TRBV6-3
TGTGCCAGCAGCCAGGGGGGGACACAAGAGACCCAGTACTTC	CASSQGGTQETQYF	few	TRBJ2-5	NA	TRBV3-1
TGTGCCAGTAGCACCGGACTCCGGGAGACCCAGTACTTC	CASSTGLRETQYF	NA	TRBJ2-5	NA	TRBV19
TGCAGTGCTAGGGGGAGCAATCAGCCCCAGCATTTT	CSARGSNQPQHF	few	TRBJ1-5	NA	TRBV20-1
TGTGCCAGCAGCTGGGGGGGGGCGAGCTCCTACAATGAGCAGTTCTTC	CASSWGGASSYNEQFF	NA	TRBJ2-1	NA	TRBV5-4
TGTGCCAGCAGCCTTGAAGGCAGTCGGTACGAGCAGTACTTC	CASSLEGSRYEQYF	many	TRBJ2-7	NA	TRBV7-6
TGCAGTGCTAGCGAGGGGAGCTCCTACGAGCAGTACTTC	CSASEGSSYEQYF	NA	TRBJ2-7	NA	TRBV20-1
TGTGCCAGCAGTTACGTGGGAGTGAGTCAGCCCCAGCATTTT	CASSYVGVSQPQHF	few	TRBJ1-5	NA	TRBV6-6
TGTGCCAGCAGTACCTCACAGGGAAGAGGGTCACCCCTCAACTTT	CASSTSQGRGSPLNF	NA	TRBJ1-6	NA	TRBV25-1
TGCGCCAGCAGTCCCGGACAGGGGGGAGATACGCAGTATTTT	CASSPGQGGDTQYF	many	TRBJ2-3	TRBD1	TRBV4-1
TGTGCCAGCACCCCACGGGGTTCCTACAATGAGCAGTTCTTC	CASTPRGSYNEQFF	NA	TRBJ2-1	NA	TRBV7-2
TGTGCCAGTTTTCCTAGCGGGGGGGCGCTTTACAATGAGCAGTTCTTC	CASFPSGGALYNEQFF	few	TRBJ2-1	TRBD2	TRBV7-3
TGTGCCAGCAGCCTCCAGGTCTCCTACAATGAGCAGTTCTTC	CASSLQVSYNEQFF	few	TRBJ2-1	NA	TRBV7-9
TGTGCCAGCAGTGAAGCGCGGACAGGAGGGTGGTCCAAAAACATTCAGTACTTC	CASSEARTGGWSKNIQYF	NA	TRBJ2-4	NA	TRBV2